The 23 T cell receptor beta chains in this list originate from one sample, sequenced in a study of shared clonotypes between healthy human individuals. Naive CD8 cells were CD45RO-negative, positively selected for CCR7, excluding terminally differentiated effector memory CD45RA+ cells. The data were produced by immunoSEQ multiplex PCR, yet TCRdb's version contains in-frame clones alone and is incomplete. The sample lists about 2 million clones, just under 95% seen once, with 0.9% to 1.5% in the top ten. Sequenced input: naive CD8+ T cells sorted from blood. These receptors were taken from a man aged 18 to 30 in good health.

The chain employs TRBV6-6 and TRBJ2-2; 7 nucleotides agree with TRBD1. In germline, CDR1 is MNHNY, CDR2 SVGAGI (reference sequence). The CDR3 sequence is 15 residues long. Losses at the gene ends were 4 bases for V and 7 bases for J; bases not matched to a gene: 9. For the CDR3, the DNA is TGTGCCAGCAGTTCCGAGACAGGGTTGGACGGGGAGCTGTTTTTT. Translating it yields CASSSETGLDGELFF.

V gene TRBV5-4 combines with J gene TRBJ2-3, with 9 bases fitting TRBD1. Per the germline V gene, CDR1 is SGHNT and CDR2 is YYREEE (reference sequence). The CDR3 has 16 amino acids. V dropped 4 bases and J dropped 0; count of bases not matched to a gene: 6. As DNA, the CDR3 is TGTGCCAGCAGCGAGCCCGGGACAGGGAGCACAGATACGCAGTATTTT. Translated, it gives CASSEPGTGSTDTQYF.

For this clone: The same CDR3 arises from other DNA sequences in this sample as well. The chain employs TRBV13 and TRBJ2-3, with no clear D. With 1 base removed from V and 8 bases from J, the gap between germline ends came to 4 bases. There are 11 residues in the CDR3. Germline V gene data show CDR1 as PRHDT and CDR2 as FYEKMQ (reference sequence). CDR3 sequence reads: CASSLEGTQYF. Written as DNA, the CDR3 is TGTGCCAGCAGCTTAGAGGGTACGCAGTATTTT.

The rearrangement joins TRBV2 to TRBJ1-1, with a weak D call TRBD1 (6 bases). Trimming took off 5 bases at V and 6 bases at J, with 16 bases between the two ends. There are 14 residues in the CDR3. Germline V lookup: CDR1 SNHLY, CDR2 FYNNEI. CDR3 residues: CASSRNQGRPEAFF. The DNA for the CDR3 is TGTGCCAGCAGTAGAAACCAGGGGCGCCCTGAAGCTTTCTTT. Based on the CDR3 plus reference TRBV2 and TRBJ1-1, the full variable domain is EPEVTQTPSHQVTQMGQEVILRCVPISNHLYFYWYRQILGQKVEFLVSFYNNEISEKSEIFDDQFSVERPDGSNFTLKIRSTKLEDSAMYFCASSRNQGRPEAFFGQGTRLTVV.

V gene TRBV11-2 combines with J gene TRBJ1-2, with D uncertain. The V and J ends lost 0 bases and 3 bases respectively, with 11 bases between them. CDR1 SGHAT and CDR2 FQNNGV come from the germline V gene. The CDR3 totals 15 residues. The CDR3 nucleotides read TGTGCCAGCAGCTTAGATCAGGCCAGATACTATGGCTACACCTTC. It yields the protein CASSLDQARYYGYTF.

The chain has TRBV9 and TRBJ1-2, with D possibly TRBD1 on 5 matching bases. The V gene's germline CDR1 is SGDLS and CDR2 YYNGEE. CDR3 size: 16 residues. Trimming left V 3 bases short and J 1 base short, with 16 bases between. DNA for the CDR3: TGTGCCAGCAGCGACAGACAGATGGATAGTAACTATGGCTACACCTTC. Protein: CASSDRQMDSNYGYTF.

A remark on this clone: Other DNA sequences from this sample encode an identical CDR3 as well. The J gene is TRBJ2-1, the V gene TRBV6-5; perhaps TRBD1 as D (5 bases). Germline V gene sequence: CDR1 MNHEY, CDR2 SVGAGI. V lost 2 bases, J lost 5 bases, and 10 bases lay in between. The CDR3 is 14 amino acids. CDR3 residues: CASSYGQGHNEQFF. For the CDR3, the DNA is TGTGCCAGCAGTTACGGCCAGGGCCACAATGAGCAGTTCTTC.

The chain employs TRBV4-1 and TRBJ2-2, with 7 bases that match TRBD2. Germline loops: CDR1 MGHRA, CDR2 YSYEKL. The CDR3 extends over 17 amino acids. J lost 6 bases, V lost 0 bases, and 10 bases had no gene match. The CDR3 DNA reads TGCGCCAGCAGCCAAGATGGGGAGGGACCCAGCGCCGGGGAGCTGTTTTTT. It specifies CASSQDGEGPSAGELFF.

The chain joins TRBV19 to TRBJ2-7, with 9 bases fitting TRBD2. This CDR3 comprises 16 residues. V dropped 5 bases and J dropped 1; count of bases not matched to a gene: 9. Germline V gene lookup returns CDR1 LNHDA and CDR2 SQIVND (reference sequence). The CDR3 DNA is TGTGCCAGTAGTCCCTTAGCGGGAGTAAAGTCCTACGAGCAGTACTTC. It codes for CASSPLAGVKSYEQYF. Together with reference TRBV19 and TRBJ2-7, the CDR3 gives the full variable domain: DGGITQSPKYLFRKEGQNVTLSCEQNLNHDAMYWYRQDPGQGLRLIYYSQIVNDFQKGDIAEGYSVSREKKESFPLTVTSAQKNPTAFYLCASSPLAGVKSYEQYFGPGTRLTVT.

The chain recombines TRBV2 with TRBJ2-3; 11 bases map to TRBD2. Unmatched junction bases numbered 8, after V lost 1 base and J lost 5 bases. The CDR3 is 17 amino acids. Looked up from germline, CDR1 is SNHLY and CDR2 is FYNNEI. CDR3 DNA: TGTGCCAGCAGTGAAGAAGTAGCGGGGGGGCTAGGAGATACGCAGTATTTT. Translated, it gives CASSEEVAGGLGDTQYF.

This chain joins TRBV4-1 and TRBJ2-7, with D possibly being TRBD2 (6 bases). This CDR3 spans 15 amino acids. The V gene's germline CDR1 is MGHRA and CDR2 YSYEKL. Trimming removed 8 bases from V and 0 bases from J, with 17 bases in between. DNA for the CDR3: TGCGCCAGCGGGCCCGGAGGGTCAAGCTCCTACGAGCAGTACTTC. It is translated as CASGPGGSSSYEQYF.

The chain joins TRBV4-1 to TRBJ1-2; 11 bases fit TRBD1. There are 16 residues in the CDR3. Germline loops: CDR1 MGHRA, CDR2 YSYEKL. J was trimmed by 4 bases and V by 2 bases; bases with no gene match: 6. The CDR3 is CASSQPGTGGSYGYTF. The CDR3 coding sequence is TGCGCCAGCAGCCAACCCGGGACAGGGGGTAGCTATGGCTACACCTTC.

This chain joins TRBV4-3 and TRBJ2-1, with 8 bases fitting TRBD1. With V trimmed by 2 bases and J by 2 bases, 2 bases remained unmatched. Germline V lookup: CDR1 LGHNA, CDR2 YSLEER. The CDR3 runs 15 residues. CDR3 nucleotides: TGCGCCAGCAGCCAATTGACAGGGGCCTACAATGAGCAGTTCTTC. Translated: CASSQLTGAYNEQFF.

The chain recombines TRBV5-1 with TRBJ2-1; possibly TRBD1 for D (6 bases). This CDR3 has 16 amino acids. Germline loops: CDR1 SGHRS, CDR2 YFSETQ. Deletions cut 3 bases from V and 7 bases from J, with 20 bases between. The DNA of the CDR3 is TGCGCCAGCAGCTCGTTCCCGGGGCAGGGGAAAAATGAGCAGTTCTTC. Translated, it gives CASSSFPGQGKNEQFF.

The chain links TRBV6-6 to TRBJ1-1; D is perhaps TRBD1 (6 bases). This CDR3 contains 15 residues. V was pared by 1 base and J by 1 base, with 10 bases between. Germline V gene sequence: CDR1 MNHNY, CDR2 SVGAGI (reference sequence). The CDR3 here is CASSYFGQPNTEAFF. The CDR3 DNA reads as TGTGCCAGCAGTTACTTCGGACAGCCGAACACTGAAGCTTTCTTT.

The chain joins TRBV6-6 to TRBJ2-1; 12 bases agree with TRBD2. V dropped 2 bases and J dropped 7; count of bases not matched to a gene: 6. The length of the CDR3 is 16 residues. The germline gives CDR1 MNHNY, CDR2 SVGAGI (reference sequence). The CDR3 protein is CASSYMTSGSVNEQFF. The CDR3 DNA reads TGTGCCAGCAGTTACATGACTAGCGGGAGTGTAAATGAGCAGTTCTTC.

The CDR3 region is CASSPVNNYGYTF. The CDR3 region has the DNA TGTGCCAGCAGCCCCGTCAACAACTATGGCTACACCTTC. This chain links TRBV6-5 with TRBJ1-2, with D unresolved. Germline CDR1 reads MNHEY; CDR2 reads SVGAGI. V gave up 6 bases and J gave up 2 bases, with 10 bases separating them. The CDR3 has 13 residues.

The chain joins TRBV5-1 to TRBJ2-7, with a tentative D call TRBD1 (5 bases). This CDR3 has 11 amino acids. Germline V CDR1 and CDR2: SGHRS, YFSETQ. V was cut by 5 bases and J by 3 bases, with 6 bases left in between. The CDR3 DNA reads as TGCGCCAGCAGGCAGGGCTACGAGCAGTACTTC. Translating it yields CASRQGYEQYF.

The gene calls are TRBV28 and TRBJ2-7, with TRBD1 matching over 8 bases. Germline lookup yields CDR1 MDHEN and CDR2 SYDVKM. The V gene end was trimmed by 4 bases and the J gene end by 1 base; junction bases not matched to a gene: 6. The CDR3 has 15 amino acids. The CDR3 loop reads CASSSDRATSYEQYF. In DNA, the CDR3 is TGTGCCAGCAGTTCGGACAGGGCTACATCCTACGAGCAGTACTTC.

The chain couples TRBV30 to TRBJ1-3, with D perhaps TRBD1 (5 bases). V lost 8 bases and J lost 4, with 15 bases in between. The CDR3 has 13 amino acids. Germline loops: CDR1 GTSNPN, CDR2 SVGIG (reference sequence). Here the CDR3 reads CAGDGSIGNTIYF. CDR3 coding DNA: TGTGCCGGGGACGGATCGATCGGAAACACCATATATTTT.

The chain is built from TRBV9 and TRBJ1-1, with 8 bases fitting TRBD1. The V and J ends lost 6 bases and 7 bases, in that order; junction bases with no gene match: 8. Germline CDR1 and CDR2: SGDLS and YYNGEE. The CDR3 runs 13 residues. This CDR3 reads CASNQGASIEAFF. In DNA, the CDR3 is TGTGCCAGCAATCAGGGGGCAAGTATTGAAGCTTTCTTT. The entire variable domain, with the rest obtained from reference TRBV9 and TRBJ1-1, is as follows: DSGVTQTPKHLITATGQRVTLRCSPRSGDLSVYWYQQSLDQGLQFLIQYYNGEERAKGNILERFSAQQFPDLHSELNLSSLELGDSALYFCASNQGASIEAFFGQGTRLTVV.

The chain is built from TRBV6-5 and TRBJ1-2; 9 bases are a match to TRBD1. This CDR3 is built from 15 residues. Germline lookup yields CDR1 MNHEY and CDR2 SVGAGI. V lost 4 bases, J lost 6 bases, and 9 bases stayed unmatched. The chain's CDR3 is CASSWRGTGYDGYTF. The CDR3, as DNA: TGTGCCAGCAGTTGGCGCGGGACAGGGTACGATGGCTACACCTTC.

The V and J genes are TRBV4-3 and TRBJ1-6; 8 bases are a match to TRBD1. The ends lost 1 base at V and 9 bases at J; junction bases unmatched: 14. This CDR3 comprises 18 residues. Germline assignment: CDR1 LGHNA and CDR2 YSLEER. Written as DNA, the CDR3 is TGCGCCAGCAGCCAAGTGTGGGGGGGGGACAGGACTGCTTCACCCCTCCACTTT. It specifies CASSQVWGGDRTASPLHF.